Following are 2 T cell receptor beta chains from one sample sequenced in a study of cytomegalovirus exposure and HLA in healthy donors. Profiling relied on immunoSEQ multiplex PCR, and the TCRdb table lists in-frame clones only, not all of them. Among about 160,000 clones listed, over 80% were seen once. The source material was PBMCs. The source is a man aged 25-45 years in good health and CMV-seropositive.

The chain couples TRBV5-5 to TRBJ2-4; D possibly corresponds to TRBD1 (5 bases). V shed 0 bases and J shed 0 bases, with 10 bases lying between them. Germline V gene data show CDR1 as SGHKS and CDR2 as YYEKEE (reference sequence). This CDR3 spans 16 amino acids. DNA of the CDR3: TGTGCCAGCAGCTTGGCCAGGGCCCTAGCCAAAAACATTCAGTACTTC. Protein product: CASSLARALAKNIQYF. Combining the CDR3 with reference TRBV5-5 and TRBJ2-4 gives the whole variable domain DAGVTQSPTHLIKTRGQQVTLRCSPISGHKSVSWYQQVLGQGPQFIFQYYEKEERGRGNFPDRFSARQFPNYSSELNVNALLLGDSALYLCASSLARALAKNIQYFGAGTRLSVL.

As for this clone: Other DNA sequences of this sample code for an identical CDR3. J is TRBJ2-7 and V is TRBV5-6; a weak D match, TRBD2 (6 bases). CDR1 is SGHDT and CDR2 is YYEEEE in the germline V gene. The V end was cut by 2 bases, the J end by 4 bases, with 10 bases between. This CDR3 region has 13 residues. The chain's CDR3 is CASSLGGVYEQYF. CDR3 DNA sequence: TGTGCCAGCAGCTTAGGAGGGGTTTACGAGCAGTACTTC.